The 16 T cell receptor beta chains listed next were all sequenced from one sample in a study of control samples from healthy donors and cancer patients. The method was immunoSEQ multiplex PCR; TCRdb's version includes in-frame clones alone and lacks a portion of them. In the table there are more than 95,000 clones, more than 75% of which are singletons. The sequencing sample was made of blood. All receptors derive from a woman aged 70 to 79 in good health.

Only a few counts were recorded for this clone. This chain connects TRBV11-1 to TRBJ2-7; 7 nucleotides agree with TRBD1. The CDR3 runs 15 residues. The V and J ends lost 5 bases and 3 bases, in that order; junction bases with no gene match: 10. Germline CDR1 and CDR2: SGHAT and FQDESV (reference sequence). This chain's CDR3 is CASSPHAGQVYEQYF. The DNA for the CDR3 is TGTGCCAGCAGCCCACACGCAGGACAGGTCTACGAGCAGTACTTC. Drawing the rest from reference TRBV11-1 and TRBJ2-7, the complete variable domain is EAEVAQSPRYKITEKSQAVAFWCDPISGHATLYWYRQILGQGPELLVQFQDESVVDDSQLPKDRFSAERLKGVDSTLKIQPAELGDSAMYLCASSPHAGQVYEQYFGPGTRLTVT.

This clone was seen more than once but under ten times. The gene calls are TRBV5-6 and TRBJ1-2; TRBD1 might be the D (6 bases). CDR3 size: 16 residues. Looked up from germline, CDR1 is SGHDT and CDR2 is YYEEEE. Trimming cost V 0 bases and J 2 bases, with 14 bases left between them. In DNA form, the CDR3 reads TGTGCCAGCAGCTTGGCCGGGGGCAGAGGAAACTATGGCTACACCTTC. Protein product: CASSLAGGRGNYGYTF.

This clone was seen a single time. The chain couples TRBV7-3 to TRBJ1-6, with TRBD1 as a possible D gene (6 bases). CDR1 and CDR2 (germline): SGHTA, FQGTGA. V lost 2 bases and J lost 10, with 15 bases in between. The CDR3 extends over 15 amino acids. CDR3 DNA: TGTGCCAGCAGCTTAGAATCGGGACAATGGTCACCCCTCCACTTT. Protein: CASSLESGQWSPLHF.

The gene calls are TRBV2 and TRBJ1-6, with unresolved D. The CDR3 spans 13 residues. The V gene's germline CDR1 is SNHLY and CDR2 FYNNEI. V was cut by 1 base and J by 9 bases, with 7 bases left in between. The chain's CDR3 is CASSEVLGSPLHF. The DNA for the CDR3 is TGTGCCAGCAGTGAAGTGTTGGGTTCACCCCTCCACTTT.

The chain uses TRBV7-3 and TRBJ2-2; the match to TRBD1 covers 8 bases. With 5 bases clipped from V and 6 bases from J, the junction kept 11 bases outside the gene matches. Looked up from germline, CDR1 is SGHTA and CDR2 is FQGTGA. There are 16 residues in the CDR3. The CDR3 region has the DNA TGTGCCAGCAGCAAACGAACAGGGGGTGCGGCCGGGGAGCTGTTTTTT. Residues: CASSKRTGGAAGELFF.

This clone was counted a few times. J is TRBJ2-3 and V is TRBV7-3, with unresolved D. The CDR3 contains 16 residues. Trimming cost V 2 bases and J 0 bases, with 12 bases left between them. CDR1 and CDR2 from the germline V gene are SGHTA and FQGTGA. CDR3 DNA: TGTGCCAGCAGCTTACAACCAGACTCAAGCACAGATACGCAGTATTTT. Its protein product is CASSLQPDSSTDTQYF.

The chain links TRBV19 to TRBJ2-1; D call uncertain. The V end lost 1 base, the J end lost 2 bases, and 15 bases lay between the germline ends. CDR1 and CDR2 from the germline V gene are LNHDA and SQIVND (reference sequence). The CDR3 loop spans 17 amino acids. CDR3 residues: CASSIGGGPATYNEQFF. In DNA form, the CDR3 reads TGTGCCAGTAGTATAGGAGGTGGGCCTGCGACCTACAATGAGCAGTTCTTC.

V usage is TRBV3-1 (or the pseudogene TRBV3-2) and J usage is TRBJ1-5, with a weak D call TRBD1 (5 bases). Germline CDR1 LGHDT, CDR2 YNNKEL (reference sequence). V was cut by 3 bases and J by 7 bases, with 22 bases left in between. The CDR3 is 17 residues long. The CDR3 protein is CASSHYPTVSGGQPQHF. CDR3 coding DNA: TGTGCCAGCAGCCATTACCCGACGGTCTCCGGGGGGCAGCCCCAGCATTTT.

The CDR3 bases are TGTGCCAGCAGCCAGGGGTGGTACACCGGGGAGCTGTTTTTT. It encodes CASSQGWYTGELFF. V and J are TRBV3-1 (or the pseudogene TRBV3-2) and TRBJ2-2; D gene ambiguous. The V and J ends lost 3 bases and 3 bases respectively, with 8 bases between them. The CDR3 is 14 amino acids. Germline V gene data show CDR1 as LGHDT and CDR2 as YNNKEL (reference sequence).

As DNA, the CDR3 is TGTGCCACGCGGGGGGGGCGAGGGTACGAGCAGTACTTC. Translating it yields CATRGGRGYEQYF. This chain uses TRBV3-1 (or the pseudogene TRBV3-2) with TRBJ2-7, with 9 bases fitting TRBD2. The ends lost 10 bases at V and 4 bases at J; junction bases unmatched: 8. Per the germline V gene, CDR1 is LGHDT and CDR2 is YNNKEL (reference sequence). The CDR3 covers 13 residues.

The chain links TRBV5-4 to TRBJ2-5; TRBD2 is a possible D gene (5 bases). CDR3 size: 13 residues. V was cut by 5 bases and J by 1 base, with 9 bases left in between. CDR1 is SGHNT, CDR2 YYREEE, per germline (reference sequence). CDR3 residues: CASSSRAQETQYF. CDR3 nucleotides: TGTGCCAGCAGTTCGCGGGCCCAAGAGACCCAGTACTTC.

The chain links TRBV4-1 to TRBJ2-7; D is perhaps TRBD1 (6 bases). CDR3 length: 15 residues. Germline CDR1 MGHRA, CDR2 YSYEKL. The ends were cut back, 2 bases at V and 6 bases at J, with 17 bases in the middle. The CDR3, as DNA: TGCGCCAGCAGCCAAATCACCGGACAGAAACGCGAGCAGTACTTC. Its translation is CASSQITGQKREQYF.

The chain couples TRBV5-4 to TRBJ1-3; TRBD1 is a possible D gene (6 bases). Germline loops: CDR1 SGHNT, CDR2 YYREEE (reference sequence). CDR3 size: 15 residues. V lost 2 bases and J 3 bases, leaving 12 bases between the germline ends. The CDR3: CASSFHGGLGNTIYF. The DNA of the CDR3 is TGTGCCAGCAGCTTTCACGGGGGGCTTGGAAACACCATATATTTT.

The CDR3 DNA reads as TGTGCCAGCAGCGGTCGGGTAGGAGGCTACACCTTC. This codes for CASSGRVGGYTF. The chain joins TRBV7-9 to TRBJ1-2; no clear D. Trimming cost V 5 bases and J 8 bases, with 12 bases left between them. This CDR3 contains 12 residues. Germline assignment: CDR1 SEHNR and CDR2 FQNEAQ (reference sequence).

This chain connects TRBV7-9 to TRBJ1-4, with TRBD1 matching over 7 bases. V trimming: 5 bases; J trimming: 6 bases; junction bases outside the gene matches: 6. Per germline, CDR1 SEHNR and CDR2 FQNEAQ (reference sequence). The CDR3 runs 14 residues. CDR3 nucleotides: TGTGCCAGCAGCGTGACAGGGTGGGATGAAAAACTGTTTTTT. This translates into CASSVTGWDEKLFF.

V usage is TRBV10-3 and J usage is TRBJ2-1; 8 bases match TRBD1. V trimming: 7 bases; J trimming: 6 bases; junction bases outside the gene matches: 8. This CDR3 is 14 amino acids long. CDR1 and CDR2 from the germline V gene are ENHRY and SYGVKD. For the CDR3, the DNA is TGTGCCATCACCTTGGACAGGGACGGCAATGAGCAGTTCTTC. It codes for CAITLDRDGNEQFF.